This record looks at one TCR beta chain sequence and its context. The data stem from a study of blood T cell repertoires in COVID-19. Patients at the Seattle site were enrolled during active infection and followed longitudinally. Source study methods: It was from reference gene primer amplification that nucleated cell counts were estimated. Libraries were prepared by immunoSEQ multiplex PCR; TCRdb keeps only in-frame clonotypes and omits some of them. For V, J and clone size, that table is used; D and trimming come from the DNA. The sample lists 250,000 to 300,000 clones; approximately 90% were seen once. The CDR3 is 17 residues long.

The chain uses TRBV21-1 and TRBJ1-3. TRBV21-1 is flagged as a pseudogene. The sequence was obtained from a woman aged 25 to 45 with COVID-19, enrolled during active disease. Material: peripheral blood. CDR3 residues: CASSIPKESYSGNTIYF. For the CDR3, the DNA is TGTGCCAGCAGCATCCCAAAGGAGTCATACTCTGGAAACACCATATATTTT.